A single sample is the source of the 27 T cell receptor beta chains below, sequenced in a study of CD8 T cells in Susac syndrome. Random hexamers were used to reverse transcribe about 0.5 to 1 ug of RNA. In TCRdb, the immunoSEQ multiplex PCR reads were re-called with MiXCR into one record per CDR3 protein. Among 250,000 to 300,000 distinct CDR3 sequences, about 88% were seen once, and the ten largest hold over 0.1%. The sample taken for sequencing was CD8+ T cells from PBMCs. These receptor sequences come from a human donor with multiple sclerosis.

The V and J genes are TRBV13 and TRBJ2-3; D possibly corresponds to TRBD2 (6 bases). Between the trimmed V and J ends, which lost 3 bases and 9 bases, there was a span of 16 bases. The CDR3 is 14 amino acids. Germline V gene lookup returns CDR1 PRHDT and CDR2 FYEKMQ (reference sequence). The CDR3 is CASSLGSQGGTQYF. CDR3 DNA sequence: TGTGCCAGCAGCTTGGGATCCCAGGGAGGCACGCAGTATTTT.

The chain joins TRBV20-1 to TRBJ2-7; 9 bases map to TRBD2. The V and J ends lost 3 bases and 2 bases, in that order; junction bases with no gene match: 8. CDR1 is DFQATT, CDR2 SNEGSKA, per germline (reference sequence). This CDR3 contains 15 residues. The CDR3, as DNA: TGCAGTGCTAGTTTGGGCGGGAGGGCTGCCTACGAGCAGTACTTC. Residues: CSASLGGRAAYEQYF.

The V call is TRBV12-2, the J call TRBJ1-1. TRBV12-2 is a listed pseudogene. The CDR3 is 10 residues long. DNA for the CDR3: TGTGCAAGTCGCTCCCCGAAGGCTTTCTTT. Translation gives CASRSPKAFF.

The rearrangement joins TRBV5-1 to TRBJ1-2, with D hard to call. The CDR3 is made up of 15 amino acids. In germline, CDR1 is SGHRS, CDR2 YFSETQ. Deletions cut 0 bases from V and 0 bases from J, with 9 bases between. CDR3 bases: TGCGCCAGCAGCTTGGAAGGGCCGCCTAACTATGGCTACACCTTC. Protein product: CASSLEGPPNYGYTF.

In DNA, the CDR3 is TGTGCCAGCAGCGCGGGTGCGGCCTACGAGCAGTACTTC. This translates into CASSAGAAYEQYF. The chain links TRBV9 to TRBJ2-7; the D is unclear. Looked up from germline, CDR1 is SGDLS and CDR2 is YYNGEE. This CDR3 spans 13 amino acids. The V and J ends lost 3 bases and 2 bases respectively, with 9 bases between them.

The chain has TRBV6-1 and TRBJ1-4; tentatively, D is TRBD1 (5 bases). The V gene lost 8 bases and the J gene lost 0 bases, with 13 bases spanning the gap. The CDR3 totals 15 residues. Germline lookup yields CDR1 MNHNS and CDR2 SASEGT. This CDR3 reads CASHAGPATNEKLFF. DNA of the CDR3: TGTGCCAGCCATGCAGGGCCCGCAACTAATGAAAAACTGTTTTTT.

The chain is built from TRBV7-9 and TRBJ2-4; D not certain. V lost 3 bases and J 8 bases, leaving 8 bases between the germline ends. This CDR3 contains 12 residues. Germline V lookup: CDR1 SEHNR, CDR2 FQNEAQ (reference sequence). CDR3 coding DNA: TGTGCCAGCAGCTTGGGCGGAGACATTCAGTACTTC. This gives the protein CASSLGGDIQYF.

This rearrangement joins TRBV11-1 to TRBJ2-2, with 13 bases identical to TRBD2. The CDR3 has 18 residues. Looked up from germline, CDR1 is SGHAT and CDR2 is FQDESV (reference sequence). The trim removed 8 bases at V and 1 base at J, leaving 10 bases unmatched. The DNA of the CDR3 is TGTGCCAGCGAGCCCGGACTAGCGGGAGATTTGAACACCGGGGAGCTGTTTTTT. This encodes CASEPGLAGDLNTGELFF.

V usage is TRBV30 and J usage is TRBJ2-2; D ambiguous. This CDR3 has 13 amino acids. The ends were cut back, 2 bases at V and 1 base at J, with 5 bases in the middle. CDR1 and CDR2 (germline): GTSNPN, SVGIG (reference sequence). The CDR3 coding sequence is TGTGCCTGGAGTCGAGTGAACACCGGGGAGCTGTTTTTT. The encoded protein is CAWSRVNTGELFF.

The gene calls are TRBV4-2 and TRBJ2-2, with TRBD1 matching over 10 bases. This CDR3 region has 17 residues. V trimming: 3 bases; J trimming: 6 bases; junction bases outside the gene matches: 10. Germline V gene lookup returns CDR1 LGHNA and CDR2 YNFKEQ. The CDR3 DNA is TGTGCCAGCAGCCACCCGGGACAGGGGAGGTTAGCCGGGGAGCTGTTTTTT. It translates to CASSHPGQGRLAGELFF.

The chain joins TRBV7-9 to TRBJ2-3, with TRBD2 identical over 7 bases. CDR1 and CDR2 (germline): SEHNR, FQNEAQ (reference sequence). V lost 5 bases, J lost 4 bases, and 6 bases stayed unmatched. There are 14 residues in the CDR3. The CDR3 DNA is TGTGCCAGCAGCCGGACTAGGGGCCCAGATACGCAGTATTTT. Protein sequence: CASSRTRGPDTQYF.

V gene TRBV20-1 combines with J gene TRBJ2-3, with D unresolved. This CDR3 has 12 residues. Germline assignment: CDR1 DFQATT and CDR2 SNEGSKA (reference sequence). V lost 1 base to trimming and J lost 7 bases, with 9 bases between them. In nucleotides, the CDR3 is TGCAGTGCTAGAGGGTTAGGTAATACGCAGTATTTT. Translating gives CSARGLGNTQYF.

In this sample, this clonotype turned up once. This rearrangement joins TRBV27 to TRBJ2-7; 11 nucleotides line up with TRBD2. CDR3 size: 16 residues. With V trimmed by 6 bases and J by 2 bases, 9 bases remained unmatched. Germline V gives CDR1 MNHEY, CDR2 SMNVEV (reference sequence). The CDR3 DNA follows: TGTGCCAGCAGCTTACTAGCGGGAGATATCACCTACGAGCAGTACTTC. Amino acids: CASSLLAGDITYEQYF.

The J gene is TRBJ1-5, the V gene TRBV7-8, with D maybe TRBD1 (5 bases). Trimming removed 0 bases from V and 2 bases from J, with 11 bases in between. The V gene's germline CDR1 is SGHVS and CDR2 FQNEAQ. The CDR3 loop spans 16 amino acids. CDR3: CASSLARGGGNQPQHF. CDR3 nucleotides: TGTGCCAGCAGCTTAGCTAGGGGAGGGGGCAATCAGCCCCAGCATTTT.

The V call is TRBV9, the J call TRBJ1-2; 12 positions agree with TRBD1. Germline CDR1 is SGDLS and CDR2 is YYNGEE. J lost 2 bases, V lost 1 base, and 6 bases had no gene match. The CDR3 extends over 17 amino acids. Here the CDR3 reads CASSVSRDRGPNYGYTF. The CDR3 bases are TGTGCCAGCAGCGTATCCAGGGACAGGGGGCCGAACTATGGCTACACCTTC.

This chain links TRBV7-3 with TRBJ2-2; D not resolved. The CDR3 loop spans 14 amino acids. V was trimmed by 5 bases and J by 6 bases, leaving 13 bases between them. From germline, CDR1 is SGHTA and CDR2 FQGTGA. The CDR3 nucleotides read TGTGCCAGCAGCAGGGCCGGTAGCCCCGGGGAGCTGTTTTTT. This translates into CASSRAGSPGELFF.

This clonotype was counted once. The chain has TRBV2 and TRBJ2-1, with a possible D match to TRBD2 (6 bases). The CDR3 has 15 residues. Looked up from germline, CDR1 is SNHLY and CDR2 is FYNNEI. With 8 bases removed from V and 0 bases from J, the gap between germline ends came to 14 bases. CDR3 sequence: CASDKEGFSYNEQFF. In DNA, the CDR3 is TGTGCCAGCGATAAGGAGGGCTTCTCCTACAATGAGCAGTTCTTC.

The chain carries TRBV27 and TRBJ1-5; D is unclear. V dropped 0 bases and J dropped 1 base, with 10 bases sitting between them. Germline CDR1 is MNHEY and CDR2 is SMNVEV (reference sequence). The CDR3 consists of 16 residues. The CDR3 reads CASSLSTRPSNQPQHF. CDR3 DNA sequence: TGTGCCAGCAGTTTATCGACACGACCAAGCAATCAGCCCCAGCATTTT.

This chain joins TRBV7-9 and TRBJ2-7; D is possibly TRBD1 (6 bases). V lost 5 bases and J 6 bases, leaving 14 bases between the germline ends. CDR1 and CDR2 (germline): SEHNR, FQNEAQ (reference sequence). The CDR3 spans 13 residues. The CDR3 region has the DNA TGTGCCAGCAGCCCACAGGGTTGGAGCGAGCAGTACTTC. This codes for CASSPQGWSEQYF. Using reference TRBV7-9 and TRBJ2-7 for the parts outside the CDR3, the full variable domain is DTGVSQNPRHKITKRGQNVTFRCDPISEHNRLYWYRQTLGQGPEFLTYFQNEAQLEKSRLLSDRFSAERPKGSFSTLEIQRTEQGDSAMYLCASSPQGWSEQYFGPGTRLTVT.

J is TRBJ1-4 and V is TRBV28; D call uncertain. Germline CDR1 MDHEN, CDR2 SYDVKM. The CDR3 length is 14 residues. The V gene lost 6 bases and the J gene lost 7 bases, with 15 bases spanning the gap. The CDR3 DNA sequence: TGTGCCAGCAGCTGGACCGCGGGGAGTGAAAAACTGTTTTTT. Its protein product is CASSWTAGSEKLFF.

This chain joins TRBV14 and TRBJ2-1, with a possible D match to TRBD1 (5 bases). Germline V gene lookup returns CDR1 SGHDN and CDR2 FVKESK. The CDR3 contains 17 residues. V shed 4 bases and J shed 2 bases, with 18 bases lying between them. CDR3 bases: TGTGCCAGCAGCCTATCCAGGGCCCAAGGGACCTACAATGAGCAGTTCTTC. This sequence encodes CASSLSRAQGTYNEQFF.

The chain uses TRBV7-3 and TRBJ2-1; 9 bases fit TRBD2. Germline V CDR1 and CDR2: SGHTA, FQGTGA. Germline trimming cut 5 bases from V and 8 bases from J; bases unmatched to any gene: 7. This CDR3 spans 14 amino acids. DNA for the CDR3: TGTGCCAGCAGCCCCCGACTAGCGGTCGATGAGCAGTTCTTC. Its translation: CASSPRLAVDEQFF.

CDR3 coding DNA: TGTGCCAGCAGCGAGGATATAGCGGGAGTTTCAGATACGCAGTATTTT. It yields the protein CASSEDIAGVSDTQYF. This rearrangement joins TRBV9 to TRBJ2-3; 9 bases are a match to TRBD2. Germline-derived CDR1 and CDR2 are SGDLS and YYNGEE. This CDR3 contains 16 residues. J was trimmed by 4 bases and V by 3 bases; bases with no gene match: 9. Full variable domain (remainder filled in from reference TRBV9 and TRBJ2-3): DSGVTQTPKHLITATGQRVTLRCSPRSGDLSVYWYQQSLDQGLQFLIQYYNGEERAKGNILERFSAQQFPDLHSELNLSSLELGDSALYFCASSEDIAGVSDTQYFGPGTRLTVL.

The chain recombines TRBV11-1 with TRBJ2-6, with D possibly TRBD1 on 6 matching bases. Per the germline V gene, CDR1 is SGHAT and CDR2 is FQDESV (reference sequence). Trimming removed 2 bases at V and 2 bases at J, with 22 bases between. This CDR3 contains 20 residues. Here the CDR3 DNA reads TGTGCCAGCAGCTTAATAGGGGGACGCGCCCAGATCACTGGGGCCAACGTCCTGACTTTC. Translating it yields CASSLIGGRAQITGANVLTF. The full variable domain, with the rest looked up from reference TRBV11-1 and TRBJ2-6, is EAEVAQSPRYKITEKSQAVAFWCDPISGHATLYWYRQILGQGPELLVQFQDESVVDDSQLPKDRFSAERLKGVDSTLKIQPAELGDSAMYLCASSLIGGRAQITGANVLTFGAGSRLTVL.

The chain combines TRBV4-1 with TRBJ2-1, with 7 bases fitting TRBD2. The junction had 5 bases not matched to a gene; V was cut back by 1 base and J by 5 bases. The germline V gene encodes CDR1 MGHRA and CDR2 YSYEKL. The CDR3 runs 15 residues. The CDR3 bases are TGCGCCAGCAGCCAAGTGGCCCTAGCGGACAATGAGCAGTTCTTC. As protein: CASSQVALADNEQFF.

In this sample, this clonotype turned up once. The chain is built from TRBV30 and TRBJ2-2; D may match TRBD1 or TRBD2 (6 bases each). Trimming took off 3 bases at V and 2 bases at J, with 13 bases between the two ends. The germline CDR1 and CDR2 sequences are GTSNPN and SVGIG (reference sequence). The CDR3 loop spans 15 amino acids. CDR3 in DNA: TGTGCCTGGAGCGATGCCGGGGGCAACACCGGGGAGCTGTTTTTT. Protein: CAWSDAGGNTGELFF.

This chain uses TRBV2 with TRBJ2-7; weak D call: TRBD1 (6 bases). This CDR3 is built from 11 residues. CDR1 and CDR2 (germline): SNHLY, FYNNEI. Trimming took 6 bases from V and 6 from J, leaving 9 bases between them. The CDR3 region is CASRSGVEQYF. DNA for the CDR3: TGTGCCAGCAGGTCAGGGGTCGAGCAGTACTTC.